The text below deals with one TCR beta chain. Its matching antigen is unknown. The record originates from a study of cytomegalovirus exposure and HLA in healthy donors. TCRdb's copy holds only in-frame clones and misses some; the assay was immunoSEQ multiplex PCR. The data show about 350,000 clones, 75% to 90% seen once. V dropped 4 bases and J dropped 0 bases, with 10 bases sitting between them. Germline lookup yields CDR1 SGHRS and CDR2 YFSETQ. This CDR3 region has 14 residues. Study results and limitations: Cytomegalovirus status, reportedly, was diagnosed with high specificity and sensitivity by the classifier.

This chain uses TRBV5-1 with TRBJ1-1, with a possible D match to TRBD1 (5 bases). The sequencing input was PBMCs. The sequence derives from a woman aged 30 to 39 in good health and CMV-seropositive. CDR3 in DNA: TGCGCCAGCAGCGTGGACACGATGAACACTGAAGCTTTCTTT. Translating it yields CASSVDTMNTEAFF.